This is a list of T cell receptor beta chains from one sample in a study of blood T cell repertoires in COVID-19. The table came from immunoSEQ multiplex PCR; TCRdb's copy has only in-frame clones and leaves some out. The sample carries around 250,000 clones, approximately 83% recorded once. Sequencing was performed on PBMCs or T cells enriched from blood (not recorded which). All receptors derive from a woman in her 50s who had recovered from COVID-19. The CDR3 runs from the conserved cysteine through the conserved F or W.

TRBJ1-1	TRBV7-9	CASSLGEFGTEAFF
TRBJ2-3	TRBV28	CASTSLGGSRTDTQYF
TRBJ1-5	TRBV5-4	CASSLGDRERDQPQHF
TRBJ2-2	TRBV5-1	CASKAVVNTGELFF
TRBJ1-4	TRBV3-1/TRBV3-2	CASSHPPWRNPPTNEKLFF
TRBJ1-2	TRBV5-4	CASSRRGDYGYTF
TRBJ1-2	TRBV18	CASSPFVEYGYTF
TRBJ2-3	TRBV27	CASSTTGTGSQYF
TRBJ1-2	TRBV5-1	CASSLEDSTYGYTF
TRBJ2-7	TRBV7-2	CASRLISDSYEQYF
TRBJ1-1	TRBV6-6	CASSPGRILDTEAFF
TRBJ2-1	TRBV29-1	CSVGFSGNAYNEQFF
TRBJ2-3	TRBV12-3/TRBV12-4	CASRSGTTDTQYF
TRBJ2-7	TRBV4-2	CASSQGMGLGYEQYF
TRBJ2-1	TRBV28	CASSHPPRIAGVLPSSYNEQFF
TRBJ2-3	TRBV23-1	CASSHPGRSGSTDTQYF
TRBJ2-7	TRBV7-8	CASSLGGLAGVYEQYF
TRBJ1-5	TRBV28	CASFPRENQPQHF
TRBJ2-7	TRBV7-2	CASSYRPGLGYEQYF
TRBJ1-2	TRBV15	CATSRVTLGVDGYTF
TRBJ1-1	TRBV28	CASSPPTGMGTEAFF
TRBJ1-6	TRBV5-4	CASSTTGYNSPLHF
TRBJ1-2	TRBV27	CASSLAQGDGYTF
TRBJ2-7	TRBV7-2	CASSRLAPRGEQYF
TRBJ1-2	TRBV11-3	CASSFLDRWKGGYTF
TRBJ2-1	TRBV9	CASSVEAGVNEQFF
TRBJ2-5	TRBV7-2	CASSYGGETQYF
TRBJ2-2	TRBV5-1	CASSDTSGRENTGELFF
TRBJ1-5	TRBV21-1	CASSKDPDRNNSNQPQHF
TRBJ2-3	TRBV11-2	CASRFTSGPIPRGDTQYF
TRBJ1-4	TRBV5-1	CASSEQGIEEKLFF
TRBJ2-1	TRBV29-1	CSVGWTSGSIEQFF
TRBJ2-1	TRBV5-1	CASSPGTSSYNEQFF
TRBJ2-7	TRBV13	CASSLKGGSYEQYF
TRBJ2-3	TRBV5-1	CASSYAGGPLRDTQYF
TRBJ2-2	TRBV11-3	CASSQEGWRRYTGELFF
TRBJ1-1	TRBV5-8	CASSLRQGKTEAFF
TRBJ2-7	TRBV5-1	CASSFTGSYEQYF
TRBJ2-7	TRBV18	CASSPYTGTSGEQYF
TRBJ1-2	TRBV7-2	CASSLWDSFRYGYTF
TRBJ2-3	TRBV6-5	CASSPLAGGPGAQYF
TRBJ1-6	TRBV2	CASSGQGIINSPLHF
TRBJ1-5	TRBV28	CASSGTQGFQPQHF
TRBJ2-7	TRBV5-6	CASRRQGDIYEQYF
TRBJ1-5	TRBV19	CASSLGQGNQPQHF
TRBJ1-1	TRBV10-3	CAISEYDSVGTEAFF
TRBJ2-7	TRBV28	CASSPNPGANSYEQYF
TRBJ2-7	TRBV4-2	CASSLRTGTSELSYEQYF
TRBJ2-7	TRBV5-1	CASSVDGSSYEQYF
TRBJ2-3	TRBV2	CASTQRSSTDTQYF
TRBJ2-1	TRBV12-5	CASGLDDISTMRENNEQFF
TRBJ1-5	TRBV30	CAWSVRGDFNQPQHF
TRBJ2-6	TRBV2	CASSEDRAGANVLTF
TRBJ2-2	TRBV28	CASSGQGANTGELFF
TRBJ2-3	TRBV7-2	CASSVQGSTDTQYF